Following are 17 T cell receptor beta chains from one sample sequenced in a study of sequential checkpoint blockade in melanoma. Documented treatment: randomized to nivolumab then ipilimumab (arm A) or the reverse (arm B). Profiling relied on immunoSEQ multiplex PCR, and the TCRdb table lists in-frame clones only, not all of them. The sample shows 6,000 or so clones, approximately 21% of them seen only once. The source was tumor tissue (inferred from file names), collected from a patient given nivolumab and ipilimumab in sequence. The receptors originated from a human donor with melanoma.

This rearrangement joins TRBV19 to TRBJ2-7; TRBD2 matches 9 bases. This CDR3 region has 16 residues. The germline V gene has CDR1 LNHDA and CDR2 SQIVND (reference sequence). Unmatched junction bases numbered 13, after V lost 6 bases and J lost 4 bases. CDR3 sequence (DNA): TGTGCCAGTAGCGCGCGGGGGGGCCTAGCGGCTTACGAGCAGTACTTC. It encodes CASSARGGLAAYEQYF.

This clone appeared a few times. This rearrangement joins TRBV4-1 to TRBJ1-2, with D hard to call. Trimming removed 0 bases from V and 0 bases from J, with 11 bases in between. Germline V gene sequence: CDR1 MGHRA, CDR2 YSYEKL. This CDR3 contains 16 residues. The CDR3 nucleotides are TGCGCCAGCAGCCAAGAGGCGTTGTCAGCTAACTATGGCTACACCTTC. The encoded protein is CASSQEALSANYGYTF.

CDR3: CASSIIWGSYEQYF. DNA for the CDR3: TGTGCCAGTAGTATTATTTGGGGCTCCTACGAGCAGTACTTC. This chain connects TRBV19 to TRBJ2-7; D remains unclear. Trimming cost V 3 bases and J 0 bases, with 9 bases left between them. The CDR3 consists of 14 residues. Germline V lookup: CDR1 LNHDA, CDR2 SQIVND (reference sequence). Full variable domain (outside the CDR3, taken from reference TRBV19 and TRBJ2-7): DGGITQSPKYLFRKEGQNVTLSCEQNLNHDAMYWYRQDPGQGLRLIYYSQIVNDFQKGDIAEGYSVSREKKESFPLTVTSAQKNPTAFYLCASSIIWGSYEQYFGPGTRLTVT.

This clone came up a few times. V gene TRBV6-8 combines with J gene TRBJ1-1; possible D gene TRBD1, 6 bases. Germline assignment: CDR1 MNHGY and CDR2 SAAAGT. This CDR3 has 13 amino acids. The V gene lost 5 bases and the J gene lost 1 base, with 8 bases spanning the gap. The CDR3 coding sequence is TGTGCCAGCAGTCTCAGGGGGAACACTGAAGCTTTCTTT. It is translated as CASSLRGNTEAFF.

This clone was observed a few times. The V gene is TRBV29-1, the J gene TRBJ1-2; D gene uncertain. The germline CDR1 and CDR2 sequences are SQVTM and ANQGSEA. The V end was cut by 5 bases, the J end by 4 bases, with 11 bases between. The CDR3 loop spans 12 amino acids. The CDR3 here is CSVCTETYGYTF. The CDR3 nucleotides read TGCAGCGTTTGTACCGAAACCTATGGCTACACCTTC.

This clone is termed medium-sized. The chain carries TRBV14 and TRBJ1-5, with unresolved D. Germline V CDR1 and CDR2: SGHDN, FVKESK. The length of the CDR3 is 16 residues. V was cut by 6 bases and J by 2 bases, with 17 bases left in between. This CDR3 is CASRTGLPLGNQPQHF. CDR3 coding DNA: TGTGCCAGCAGAACCGGGCTCCCCCTGGGCAATCAGCCCCAGCATTTT.

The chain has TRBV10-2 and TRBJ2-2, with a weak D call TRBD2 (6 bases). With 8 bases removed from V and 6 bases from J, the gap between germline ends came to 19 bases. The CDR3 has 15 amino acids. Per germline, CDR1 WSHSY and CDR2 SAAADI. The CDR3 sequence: CASARPGTPSGELFF. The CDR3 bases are TGCGCCAGCGCCCGTCCAGGGACTCCATCCGGGGAGCTGTTTTTT.

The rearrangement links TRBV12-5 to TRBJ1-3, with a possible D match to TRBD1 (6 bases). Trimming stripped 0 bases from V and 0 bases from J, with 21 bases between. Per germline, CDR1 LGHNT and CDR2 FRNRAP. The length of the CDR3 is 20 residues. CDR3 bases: TGTGCTAGTGGTTTGGTGTGGCAGGGGTCTTACATCTTCTCTGGAAACACCATATATTTT. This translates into CASGLVWQGSYIFSGNTIYF.

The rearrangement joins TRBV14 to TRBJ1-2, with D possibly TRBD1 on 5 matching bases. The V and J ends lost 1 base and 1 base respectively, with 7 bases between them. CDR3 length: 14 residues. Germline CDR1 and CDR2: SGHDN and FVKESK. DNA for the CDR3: TGTGCCAGCAGCCAAGCGAGGGGTAACTATGGCTACACCTTC. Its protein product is CASSQARGNYGYTF.

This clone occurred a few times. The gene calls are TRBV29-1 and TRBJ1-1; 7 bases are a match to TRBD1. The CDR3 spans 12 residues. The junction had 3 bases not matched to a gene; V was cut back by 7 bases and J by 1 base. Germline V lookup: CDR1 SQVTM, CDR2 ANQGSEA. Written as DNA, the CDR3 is TGCAGCGCCAACAGGGGGAACACTGAAGCTTTCTTT. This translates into CSANRGNTEAFF.

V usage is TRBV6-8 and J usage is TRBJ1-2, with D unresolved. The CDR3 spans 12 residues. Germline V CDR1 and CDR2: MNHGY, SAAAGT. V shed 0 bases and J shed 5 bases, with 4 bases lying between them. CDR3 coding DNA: TGTGCCAGCAGTTACTCAGGGTATGGCTACACCTTC. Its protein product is CASSYSGYGYTF.

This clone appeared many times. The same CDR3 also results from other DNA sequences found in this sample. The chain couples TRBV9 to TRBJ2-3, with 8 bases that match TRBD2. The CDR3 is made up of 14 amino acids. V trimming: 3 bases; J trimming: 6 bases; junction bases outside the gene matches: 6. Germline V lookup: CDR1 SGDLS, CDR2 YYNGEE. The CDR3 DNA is TGTGCCAGCAGCGCCTCCGGGAGGGCCGATACGCAGTATTTT. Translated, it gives CASSASGRADTQYF.

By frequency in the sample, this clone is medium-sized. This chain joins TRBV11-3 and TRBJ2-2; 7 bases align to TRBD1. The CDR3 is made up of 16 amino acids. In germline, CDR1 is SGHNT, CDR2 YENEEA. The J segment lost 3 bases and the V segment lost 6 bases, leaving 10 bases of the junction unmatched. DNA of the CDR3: TGTGCCAGCAGACTACAGGGGCCACTGTACACCGGGGAGCTGTTTTTT. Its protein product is CASRLQGPLYTGELFF.

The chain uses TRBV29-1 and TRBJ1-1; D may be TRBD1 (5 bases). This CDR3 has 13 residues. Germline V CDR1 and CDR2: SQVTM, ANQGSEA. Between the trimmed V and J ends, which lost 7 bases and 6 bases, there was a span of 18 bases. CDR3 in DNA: TGCAGCGCCACAACTGGCAGGGTTGCTGAAGCTTTCTTT. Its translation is CSATTGRVAEAFF.

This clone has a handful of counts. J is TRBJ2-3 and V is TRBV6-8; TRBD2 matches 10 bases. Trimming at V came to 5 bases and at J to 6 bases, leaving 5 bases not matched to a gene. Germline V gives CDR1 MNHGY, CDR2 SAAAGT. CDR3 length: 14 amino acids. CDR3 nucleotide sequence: TGTGCCAGCAGTACAGCGGGAGGGGGGGATACGCAGTATTTT. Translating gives CASSTAGGGDTQYF.

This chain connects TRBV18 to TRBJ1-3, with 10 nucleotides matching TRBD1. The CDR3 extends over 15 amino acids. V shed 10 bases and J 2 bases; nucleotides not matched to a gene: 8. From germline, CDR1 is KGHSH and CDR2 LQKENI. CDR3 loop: CATQRQGATGNTIYF. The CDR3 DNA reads TGTGCCACCCAGAGACAGGGGGCAACTGGAAACACCATATATTTT.

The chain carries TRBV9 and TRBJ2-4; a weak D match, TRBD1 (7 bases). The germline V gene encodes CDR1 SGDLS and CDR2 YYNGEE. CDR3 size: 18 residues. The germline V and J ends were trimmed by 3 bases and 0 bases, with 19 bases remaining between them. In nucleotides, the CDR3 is TGTGCCAGCAGCGCACGTAAAACAGGGGAGGTAGCCAAAAACATTCAGTACTTC. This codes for CASSARKTGEVAKNIQYF.